The TCR beta chain described here comes from a study of T cells in localized non-small cell lung cancer. Whole-study results and caveats: Appearing in adjacent lung were a median about 50 of the top 100 tumor clones. Higher blood T cell density tracked longer overall survival. Heterogeneity remains possible, as sequencing covered one tumor region only.

Sequencing used immunoSEQ multiplex PCR; TCRdb keeps in-frame clones, though not all of them. The sample yields tens of thousands of clones, just over 90% seen once. As for this clone: Its specificity is unknown.

This clonotype originated in a man between 40 and 70 years old with stage I lung adenocarcinoma. This specimen was peripheral blood, taken before any cancer treatment.

This CDR3 is CASSLAGNYGYTF. The CDR3 DNA reads as TGTGCCAGCAGTTTAGCCGGCAACTATGGCTACACCTTC. The V gene is TRBV27, the J gene TRBJ1-2; no clear D. V was pared by 2 bases and J by 2 bases, with 6 bases between. The germline V gene has CDR1 MNHEY and CDR2 SMNVEV (reference sequence). The CDR3 totals 13 residues.